This T cell receptor (beta chain) was recorded in a study of blood T cell repertoires in COVID-19. Study in general: Some COVID-19 samples were acute and others convalescent; all came from the United States, Italy and Spain.

As processed by the authors: Reference gene primer amplification yielded estimated nucleated cell counts. Generated by immunoSEQ multiplex PCR, the TCRdb table keeps only in-frame clones and is missing some. D and trimming come from the DNA, and the V and J calls and clone size come from that table. Of over 250,000 clones listed, around nine tenths are singletons. J lost 11 bases, V lost 3 bases, and 12 bases had no gene match. This CDR3 spans 17 amino acids. In germline, CDR1 is SNHLY, CDR2 FYNNEI. This chain uses TRBV2 with TRBJ2-1; 14 bases match TRBD2. The source material was PBMCs or T cells enriched from blood (not recorded which). This TCR came from a man in his fifties or sixties who had recovered from COVID-19. CDR3 DNA sequence: TGTGCCAGCAGTGAGGGGGGGACTAGCGGGAGAGTGTCGAAGCAGTTCTTC. The encoded protein is CASSEGGTSGRVSKQFF.